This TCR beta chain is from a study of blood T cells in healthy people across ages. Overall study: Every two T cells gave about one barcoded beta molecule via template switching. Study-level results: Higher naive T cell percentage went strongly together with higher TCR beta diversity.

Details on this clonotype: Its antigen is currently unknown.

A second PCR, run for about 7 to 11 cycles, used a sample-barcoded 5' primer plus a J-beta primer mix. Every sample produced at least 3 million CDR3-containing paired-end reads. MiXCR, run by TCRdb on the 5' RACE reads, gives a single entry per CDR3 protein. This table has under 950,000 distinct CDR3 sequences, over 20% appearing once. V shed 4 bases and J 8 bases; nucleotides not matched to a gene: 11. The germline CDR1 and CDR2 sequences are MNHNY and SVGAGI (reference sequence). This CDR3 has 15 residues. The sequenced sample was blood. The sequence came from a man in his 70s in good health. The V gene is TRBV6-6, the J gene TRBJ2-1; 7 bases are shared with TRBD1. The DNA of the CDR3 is TGTGCCAGCAGTTCGGCCGGGACAGAGAGGGATGAGCAGTTCTTC. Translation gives CASSSAGTERDEQFF.